Detailed here is one T cell receptor (beta chain). There are 13 residues in the CDR3. With 7 bases removed from V and 6 bases from J, the gap between germline ends came to 15 bases. The V gene's germline CDR1 is PRHDT and CDR2 FYEKMQ (reference sequence). The entry originates in a study of cytomegalovirus exposure and HLA in healthy donors. The PCR was carried out with 60 Vbeta primers and 13 Jbeta primers. Data came from immunoSEQ multiplex PCR; TCRdb stores just in-frame clones and leaves some out. The data contain approximately 150,000 clones, 64% of them singletons. Sequenced sample: PBMCs. The chain is built from TRBV13 and TRBJ1-1; D possibly corresponds to TRBD1 (6 bases). This receptor was taken from a woman aged 25 to 39 in good health and CMV-seropositive. The CDR3 bases are TGTGCCAGCACGATACACAGGGTCGCTGAAGCTTTCTTT. Amino acids: CASTIHRVAEAFF.